The sequence of this T cell receptor beta chain was determined in a study of T cells in Graves' hyperthyroidism and ophthalmopathy (dated by TCRdb to the late 2010s). In the study overall: Peripheral blood samples were taken at the time of initial diagnosis, prior to any treatment. To identify distinguishing TCR V-J signatures, a discovery cohort of about 100 patients was used, comprising 43 with Graves' ophthalmopathy and around 60 with stable Graves' hyperthyroidism. An independent validation cohort of around 20 hyperthyroidism patients and roughly 16 patients who later progressed to ophthalmopathy tested prospective prediction of ophthalmopathy. The 100 discovery patients were divided at random into training and test sets in a 7:3 ratio. In addition, the study compared T-cell repertoires in thyroid tissue and in blood from about 6 Graves' hyperthyroidism patients. After blood sampling, hyperthyroidism patients were treated with methimazole at a starting dose of 30 mg daily, and ophthalmopathy patients were treated with high-dose intravenous methylprednisolone. The paper describes TCR Vbeta CDR3 sequencing of more than 120 peripheral blood samples, made up of some 42 ophthalmopathy patients, over 70 hyperthyroidism patients and 17 progressor patients. The investigation overall reported the following: Most expanded thyroid clonotypes (frequency above 0.001) were also found in blood, which suggests that blood repertoires may mirror thyroid immune responses. In validation, progression to ophthalmopathy was predicted by the model with almost 71% sensitivity and roughly 72% specificity, a median of 6.5 months before onset. No statistical method was used to set the sample size in advance, and investigators knew the group allocation. Ophthalmopathy was separated from stable hyperthyroidism by a 13 V-J signature model, with around 88% sensitivity and just over 81% specificity obtained in cross-validation and 80%/75% obtained in testing.

Ophthalmopathy patients had moderately to severely active disease, with a Clinical Activity Score of 3 or more, a NOSPECS grade of 4 or more, and a disease duration of less than 3 months. The study excluded patients with uncontrolled infections, other autoimmune diseases, pregnancy or lactation. Diagnoses were based on clinical symptoms, serum thyroxine and TRAb, thyroid ultrasound and orbital computed tomography. PBMCs were isolated from roughly 10 ml of fresh peripheral blood by Ficoll-Paque density gradient centrifugation. Total RNA was extracted with Trizol reagent, and quality was checked on an Agilent 2100 Bioanalyzer. TCR beta CDR3 regions were amplified from RNA transcripts. A first-round RT-PCR of the TCR CDR3 used the HTBI primer set with the Qiagen OneStep RT-PCR kit. The libraries were constructed in a second round of multiplex PCR and then size-selected and purified. The libraries were sequenced on an Illumina HiSeq2000 using paired-end 100 bp reads. The original pipeline was this. SOAPnuke was used to process the raw data, throwing out any read that contained adapters or uncalled bases, had a mean Phred below 15, or lacked an exact constant-primer or identifier match. COPE v1.2.5 was used to merge the high-quality paired reads, and each unique nucleotide sequence was defined as a clonotype. MiTCR v1.1 was used to align the clonotypes against IMGT TRBV, TRBD and TRBJ reference segments. The analysis was restricted to V-J combinations with a frequency above 0.0001, which together covered 99% to 99.2% of the repertoires. The TCS score was defined as the ratio of F50 (clonal expansion) to E x V (chaos), calculated using BLOSUM62-based TCRdist between CDR3 peptides within each V-J. Welch's t-statistics and random forest reduced fewer than 550 V-J features to fewer than 15, which were used in a naive Bayes classifier (R e1071). TCRdb reanalyzed the raw reads on its own, using fastp at Q25 for trimming and MiXCR for clone calling, and kept in-frame beta chains. Here each entry gathers all rows of one CDR3 protein and keeps the most common genes and DNA. V and J calls and clone size were set by TCRdb, not the authors. This sample has about 640,000 distinct CDR3 sequences in its table, and 20% of those were observed once. Around a third of the sample is in the top ten clones.

The cysteine opens and the phenylalanine closes a CDR3 of 16 amino acids. Kept here is only the CDR3 DNA, which spans 48 bases and is read in frame from base 1. The V and J ends are trimmed by 4 bases and 6 bases, leaving 19 bases between them. For CDR1 and CDR2, the germline V gene (reference sequence) lists LNHDA and SQIVND. This clonotype appeared a few times. It has no known antigen specificity. Base qualities are not at hand, and no much larger clone is one base apart. Here the chain combines TRBV19 and TRBJ1-5; the D gene is not confidently resolved. The receptor was isolated from a man aged 25 to 40 with Graves' ophthalmopathy. The sequencing input was blood. The CDR3 reads as follows: CASSTLQQQFSQPQHF. The bases are TGTGCCAGTAGTACTCTCCAACAGCAGTTCAGTCAGCCCCAGCATTTT.